This T cell receptor (beta chain) was found in a study of hypomethylating agent response in myelodysplastic syndrome. Study background: Response meant complete response or hematologic improvement; all other patients were non-responders. Overall study findings and caveats: Possible novel MDS antigen recognition by shared GLIPH2 clusters needs experimental validation.

Trimming at V came to 1 base and at J to 2 bases, leaving 6 bases not matched to a gene. Germline assignment: CDR1 KGHSH and CDR2 LQKENI. The CDR3 extends over 16 amino acids. Profiled with immunoSEQ multiplex PCR; TCRdb holds only in-frame clones, not every one. The sample records 5,500 to 7,500 clones, around 80% being singletons. On this clone itself: Its cognate antigen is unknown.

The sequence came from a human donor with myelodysplastic syndrome. The rearrangement links TRBV18 to TRBJ2-3, with 7 bases lining up with TRBD2. Sequencing used bone marrow, obtained before or after starting hypomethylating agent treatment for myelodysplastic syndrome (not recorded which). DNA of the CDR3: TGTGCCAGCTCACCACGGACCGGGGGGAACACAGATACGCAGTATTTT. This sequence encodes CASSPRTGGNTDTQYF. The whole variable domain, remainder taken from reference TRBV18 and TRBJ2-3, is NAGVMQNPRHLVRRRGQEARLRCSPMKGHSHVYWYRQLPEEGLKFMVYLQKENIIDESGMPKERFSAEFPKEGPSILRIQQVVRGDSAAYFCASSPRTGGNTDTQYFGPGTRLTVL.